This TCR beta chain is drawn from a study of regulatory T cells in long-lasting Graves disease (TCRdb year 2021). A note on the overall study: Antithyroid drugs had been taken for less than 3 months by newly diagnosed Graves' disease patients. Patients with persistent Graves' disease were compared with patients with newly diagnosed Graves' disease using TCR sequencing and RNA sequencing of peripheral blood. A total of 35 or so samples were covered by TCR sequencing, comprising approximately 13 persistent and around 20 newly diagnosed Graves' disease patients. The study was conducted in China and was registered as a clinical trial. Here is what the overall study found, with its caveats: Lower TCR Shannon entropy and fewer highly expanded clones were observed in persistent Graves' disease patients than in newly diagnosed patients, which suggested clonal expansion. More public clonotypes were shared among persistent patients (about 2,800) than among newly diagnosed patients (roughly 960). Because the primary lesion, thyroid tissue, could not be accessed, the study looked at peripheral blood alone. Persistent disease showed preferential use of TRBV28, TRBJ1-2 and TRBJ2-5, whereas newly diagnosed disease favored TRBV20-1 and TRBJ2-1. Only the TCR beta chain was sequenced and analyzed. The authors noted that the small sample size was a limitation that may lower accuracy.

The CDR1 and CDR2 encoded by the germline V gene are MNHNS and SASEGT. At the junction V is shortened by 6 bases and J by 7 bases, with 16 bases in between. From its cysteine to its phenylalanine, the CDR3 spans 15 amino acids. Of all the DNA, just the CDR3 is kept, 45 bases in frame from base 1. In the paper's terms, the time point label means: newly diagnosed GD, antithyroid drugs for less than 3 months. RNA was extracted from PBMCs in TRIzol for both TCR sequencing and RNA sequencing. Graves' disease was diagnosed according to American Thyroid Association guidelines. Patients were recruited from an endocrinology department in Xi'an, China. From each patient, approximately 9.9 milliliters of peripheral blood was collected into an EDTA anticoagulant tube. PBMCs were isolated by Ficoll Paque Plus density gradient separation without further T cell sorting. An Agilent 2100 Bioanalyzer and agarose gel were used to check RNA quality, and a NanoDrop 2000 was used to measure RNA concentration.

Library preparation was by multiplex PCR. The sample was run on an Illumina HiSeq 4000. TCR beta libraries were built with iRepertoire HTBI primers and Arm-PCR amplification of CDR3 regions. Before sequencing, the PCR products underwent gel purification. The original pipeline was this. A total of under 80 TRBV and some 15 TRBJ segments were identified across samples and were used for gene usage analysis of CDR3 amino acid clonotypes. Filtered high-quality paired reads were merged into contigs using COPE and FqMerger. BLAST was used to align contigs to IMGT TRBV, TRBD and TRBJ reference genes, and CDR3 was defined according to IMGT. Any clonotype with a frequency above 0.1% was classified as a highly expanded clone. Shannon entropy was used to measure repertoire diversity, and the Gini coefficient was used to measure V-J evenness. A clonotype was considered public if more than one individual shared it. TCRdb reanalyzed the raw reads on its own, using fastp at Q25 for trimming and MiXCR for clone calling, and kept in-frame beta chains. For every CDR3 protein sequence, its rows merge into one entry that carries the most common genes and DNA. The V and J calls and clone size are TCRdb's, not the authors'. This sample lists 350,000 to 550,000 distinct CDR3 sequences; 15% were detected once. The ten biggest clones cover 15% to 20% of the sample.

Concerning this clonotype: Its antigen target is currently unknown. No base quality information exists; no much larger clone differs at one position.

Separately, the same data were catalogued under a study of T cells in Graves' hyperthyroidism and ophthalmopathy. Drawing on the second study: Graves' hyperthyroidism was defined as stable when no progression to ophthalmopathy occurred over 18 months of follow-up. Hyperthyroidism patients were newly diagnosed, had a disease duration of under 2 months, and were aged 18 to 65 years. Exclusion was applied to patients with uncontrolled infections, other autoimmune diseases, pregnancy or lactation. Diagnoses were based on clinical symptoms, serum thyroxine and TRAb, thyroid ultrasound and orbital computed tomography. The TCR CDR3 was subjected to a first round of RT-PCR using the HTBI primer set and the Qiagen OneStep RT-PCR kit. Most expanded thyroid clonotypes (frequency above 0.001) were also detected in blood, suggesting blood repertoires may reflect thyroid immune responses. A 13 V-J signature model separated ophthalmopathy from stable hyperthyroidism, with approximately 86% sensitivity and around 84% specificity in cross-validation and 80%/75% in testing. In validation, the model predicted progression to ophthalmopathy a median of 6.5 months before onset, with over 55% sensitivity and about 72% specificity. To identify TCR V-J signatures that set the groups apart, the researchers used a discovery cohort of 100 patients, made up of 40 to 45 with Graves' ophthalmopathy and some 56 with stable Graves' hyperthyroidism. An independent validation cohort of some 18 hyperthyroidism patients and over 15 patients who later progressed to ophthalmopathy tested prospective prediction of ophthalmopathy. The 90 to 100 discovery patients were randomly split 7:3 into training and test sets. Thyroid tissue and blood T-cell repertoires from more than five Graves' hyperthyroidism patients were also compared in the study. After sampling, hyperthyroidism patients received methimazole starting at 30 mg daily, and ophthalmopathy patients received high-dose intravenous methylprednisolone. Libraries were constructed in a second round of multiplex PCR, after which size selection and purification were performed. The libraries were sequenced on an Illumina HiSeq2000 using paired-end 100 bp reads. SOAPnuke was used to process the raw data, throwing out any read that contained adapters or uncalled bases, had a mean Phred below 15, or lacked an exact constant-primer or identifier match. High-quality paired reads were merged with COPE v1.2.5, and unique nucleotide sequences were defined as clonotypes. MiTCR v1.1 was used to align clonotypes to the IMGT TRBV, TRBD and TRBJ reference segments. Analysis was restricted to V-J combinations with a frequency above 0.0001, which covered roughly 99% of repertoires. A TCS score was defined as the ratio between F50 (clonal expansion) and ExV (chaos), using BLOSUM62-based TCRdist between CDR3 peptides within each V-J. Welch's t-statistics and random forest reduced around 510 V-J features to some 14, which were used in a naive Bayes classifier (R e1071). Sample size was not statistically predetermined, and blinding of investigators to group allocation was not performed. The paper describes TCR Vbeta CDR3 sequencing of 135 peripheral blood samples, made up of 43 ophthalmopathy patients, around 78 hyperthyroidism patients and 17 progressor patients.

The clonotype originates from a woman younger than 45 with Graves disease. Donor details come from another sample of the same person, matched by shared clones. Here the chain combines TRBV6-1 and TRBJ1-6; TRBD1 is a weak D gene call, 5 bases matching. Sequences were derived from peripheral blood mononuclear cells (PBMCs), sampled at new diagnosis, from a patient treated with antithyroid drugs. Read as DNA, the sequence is TGTGCCAGCAGCCAAGATGGGGGAGGGAATTCACCCCTCCACTTT. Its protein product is CASSQDGGGNSPLHF.